The 21 T cell receptor beta chains below all came from one sample that was sequenced in a study of post-analysis software for immune sequencing data. TCR beta cDNA libraries had unique molecular identifiers. MiXCR, applied by TCRdb to the PCR reads, yields one record per CDR3 protein. The sample lists roughly 620,000 distinct CDR3 sequences; roughly 40% were seen once. General observations from the study: TRBV5-6, TRBV5-1 and TRBV20-1 were among four or five TRBV segments more frequent in patients than controls.

These receptors lack a known antigen. Sequences were obtained from blood. The origin of the receptors is a girl between 10 and 17 years old with multiple sclerosis.

The rearrangement uses TRBV4-1 and TRBJ2-5; 7 nucleotides match TRBD2. Losses at the gene ends were 0 bases for V and 5 bases for J; bases not matched to a gene: 9. Germline CDR1 and CDR2: MGHRA and YSYEKL. The CDR3 extends over 16 amino acids. CDR3 sequence: CASSQDPFDSGETQYF. Written as DNA, the CDR3 is TGCGCCAGCAGCCAAGATCCCTTTGATAGCGGGGAGACCCAGTACTTC.

The chain is built from TRBV15 and TRBJ1-6, with D uncertain. Germline V gene lookup returns CDR1 LNHNV and CDR2 YYDKDF (reference sequence). With 0 bases removed from V and 15 bases from J, the gap between germline ends came to 15 bases. The CDR3 runs 14 residues. CDR3 DNA: TGTGCCACCAGCAGAGACGAAGGCCGGGAGCGCCTCCACTTT. Translated, it gives CATSRDEGRERLHF.

CDR3 protein: CASSPTPRQAEAFF. The DNA for the CDR3 is TGTGCCAGCAGCCCAACCCCCCGACAGGCGGAAGCTTTCTTT. The gene calls are TRBV12-3 or TRBV12-4 and TRBJ1-1; D perhaps matches TRBD1 (6 bases). The CDR3 covers 14 residues. With 6 bases removed from V and 8 bases from J, the gap between germline ends came to 19 bases.

The chain recombines TRBV29-1 with TRBJ1-2; 8 bases line up with TRBD1. This CDR3 comprises 16 residues. Per germline, CDR1 SQVTM and CDR2 ANQGSEA. The V segment lost 6 bases and the J segment 0 bases; nucleotides outside the gene matches: 12. The CDR3 sequence: CSVGTGGGQANYGYTF. DNA of the CDR3: TGCAGCGTCGGGACAGGCGGGGGTCAGGCTAACTATGGCTACACCTTC.

This chain connects TRBV28 to TRBJ1-2; no definite D call. CDR3 size: 12 residues. V was trimmed by 8 bases and J by 3 bases, leaving 10 bases between them. Germline lookup yields CDR1 MDHEN and CDR2 SYDVKM. The CDR3 DNA follows: TGTGCCAGCGCCCTCGTAGACTATGGCTACACCTTC. Translated: CASALVDYGYTF.

The V gene is TRBV12-3 or TRBV12-4, the J gene TRBJ2-5; 7 nucleotides agree with TRBD2. This CDR3 comprises 17 residues. The V gene end was trimmed by 1 base and the J gene end by 1 base; junction bases not matched to a gene: 9. CDR3 residues: CASSLGGAGVGQETQYF. In nucleotides, the CDR3 is TGTGCCAGCAGTTTAGGGGGCGCGGGAGTGGGCCAAGAGACCCAGTACTTC.

This clonotype was detected a few times. The V gene is TRBV12-3 or TRBV12-4, the J gene TRBJ2-1; TRBD2 matches 8 bases. CDR3 size: 11 residues. The trim removed 3 bases at V and 15 bases at J, leaving 4 bases unmatched. The CDR3 loop reads CASSLGLDRFF. The CDR3 DNA is TGTGCCAGCAGTTTGGGACTAGATCGGTTCTTC.

This clonotype has only a few counts. The chain joins TRBV6-2 or TRBV6-3 to TRBJ2-3; 11 positions match TRBD2. The V gene's germline CDR1 is MNHEY and CDR2 SVGEGT. V shed 5 bases and J 8 bases; nucleotides not matched to a gene: 15. The CDR3 has 17 residues. DNA of the CDR3: TGTGCCAGCAGTGACCGCTTAGCGGGGGGGCCGCGTGGTACGCAGTATTTT. Encoded protein: CASSDRLAGGPRGTQYF.

CDR3 loop: CASSSLLDDEQFF. In nucleotides, the CDR3 is TGTGCCAGCAGCTCACTACTAGATGATGAGCAGTTCTTC. V is TRBV7-6 and J is TRBJ2-1, with D possibly TRBD2 on 5 matching bases. This CDR3 has 13 amino acids. Germline V gene data show CDR1 as SGHVS and CDR2 as FNYEAQ. Trimming took off 4 bases at V and 8 bases at J, with 12 bases between the two ends.

On this clonotype: The junction and the germline gene differ at one end; a read error may be behind it. The chain recombines TRBV29-1 with TRBJ2-3; no clear D gene. Germline V gene data show CDR1 as SQVTM and CDR2 as ANQGSEA. This CDR3 has 14 amino acids. As DNA, the CDR3 is TGCAGCGGATCCTCTAGTAAGTCCACAGATACGCGGTATTTT. Translation: CSGSSSKSTDTRYF.

The chain uses TRBV29-1 and TRBJ1-5, with D perhaps TRBD1 (6 bases). The CDR3 loop spans 14 amino acids. Germline lookup yields CDR1 SQVTM and CDR2 ANQGSEA. V lost 5 bases to trimming and J lost 7 bases, with 18 bases between them. The CDR3 loop is CSVSQGLQGQPQHF. The DNA for the CDR3 is TGCAGCGTTTCCCAAGGGTTACAGGGCCAGCCCCAGCATTTT.

This clonotype was recorded a few times. The J gene is TRBJ2-7, the V gene TRBV3-1, with 7 bases aligning to TRBD2. The CDR3 totals 17 residues. V lost 2 bases and J lost 1; bases outside the gene matches: 11. Per the germline V gene, CDR1 is LGHDT and CDR2 is YNNKEL (reference sequence). CDR3 bases: TGTGCCAGCAGCCAATCTTCCGCCGGGGGGATTTCCTACGAGCAGTACTTC. It specifies CASSQSSAGGISYEQYF.

This sequence joins TRBV7-9 and TRBJ2-1; unclear D gene. CDR1 and CDR2 from the germline V gene are SEHNR and FQNEAQ (reference sequence). V was shortened by 4 bases and J by 0 bases, with 10 bases between the two germline ends. The CDR3 covers 15 residues. The DNA for the CDR3 is TGTGCCAGCAGCTCGGTGGTGAGCTCCTACAATGAGCAGTTCTTC. This sequence encodes CASSSVVSSYNEQFF.

The genes are TRBV12-3 or TRBV12-4 and TRBJ2-5; 8 bases are shared with TRBD2. The J call may be incorrect, as the DNA end agrees better with TRBJ2-7. This CDR3 contains 17 residues. CDR3 residues: CASSLASWAGGVNEQYF. The CDR3 region has the DNA TGTGCCAGCAGTTTAGCCTCCTGGGCGGGAGGTGTCAACGAGCAGTACTTC.

This clonotype was seen only a few times. The CDR3 is CASCSRGTPMGEQYF. The DNA of the CDR3 is TGTGCCAGCTGTAGCCGCGGAACCCCTATGGGGGAGCAGTACTTC. The J gene is TRBJ2-4, the V gene TRBV12-3 or TRBV12-4, with D possibly called TRBD1 or TRBD2 (5 bases each). The length of the CDR3 is 15 residues. V was trimmed by 8 bases and J by 13 bases, leaving 27 bases between them.

The genes are TRBV6-5 and TRBJ2-5; no clear D gene. V lost 1 base and J 1 base, leaving 7 bases between the germline ends. CDR1 MNHEY and CDR2 SVGAGI come from the germline V gene. CDR3 size: 14 residues. CDR3 amino acids: CASSYYSGQETQYF. CDR3 sequence (DNA): TGTGCCAGCAGTTACTATTCCGGCCAAGAGACCCAGTACTTC.

This clonotype is a singleton in its sample. V gene TRBV7-8 combines with J gene TRBJ2-1, with 15 bases lining up with TRBD2. V was pared by 5 bases and J by 5 bases, with 19 bases of the junction left unmatched. The CDR3 runs 21 residues. Looked up from germline, CDR1 is SGHVS and CDR2 is FQNEAQ. The CDR3 protein is CASSLRVRTSGRAKIHNEQFF. The CDR3 DNA is TGTGCCAGCAGCCTCAGGGTCAGGACTAGCGGGAGGGCCAAGATCCACAATGAGCAGTTCTTC.

This clonotype was counted between two and nine times. The gene calls are TRBV7-6 and TRBJ2-5; D unclear. Trimming pared 1 base from V and 1 base from J, leaving 7 bases between. Germline values: CDR1 SGHVS, CDR2 FNYEAQ. There are 14 residues in the CDR3. This chain's CDR3 is CASSLGSGQETQYF. The DNA for the CDR3 is TGTGCCAGCAGCTTAGGGTCGGGCCAAGAGACCCAGTACTTC. Filled out from reference TRBV7-6 and TRBJ2-5, the complete variable domain reads GAGVSQSPRYKVTKRGQDVALRCDPISGHVSLYWYRQALGQGPEFLTYFNYEAQQDKSGLPNDRFSAERPEGSISTLTIQRTEQRDSAMYRCASSLGSGQETQYFGPGTRLLVL.

The chain couples TRBV20-1 to TRBJ1-5, with 8 nucleotides matching TRBD1. The trim removed 4 bases at V and 4 bases at J, leaving 3 bases unmatched. Germline V gene lookup returns CDR1 DFQATT and CDR2 SNEGSKA (reference sequence). This CDR3 is 13 amino acids long. Here the CDR3 reads CSATHRGNQPQHF. In nucleotides, the CDR3 is TGCAGTGCTACCCACAGGGGGAATCAGCCCCAGCATTTT.

The chain links TRBV4-2 to TRBJ2-3; possibly TRBD2 for D (6 bases). V dropped 1 base and J dropped 8 bases, with 19 bases sitting between them. The CDR3 has 16 amino acids. Germline lookup yields CDR1 LGHNA and CDR2 YNFKEQ. The CDR3 coding sequence is TGTGCCAGCAGCCAAGGTCTAGCGCCCAACGCAGGTACGCAGTATTTT. Its translation is CASSQGLAPNAGTQYF.

The chain couples TRBV11-3 to TRBJ2-4; tentatively, D is TRBD1 or TRBD2 (5 bases each). Germline-derived CDR1 and CDR2 are SGHNT and YENEEA. Trimming left V 5 bases short and J 0 bases short, with 14 bases between. The CDR3 runs to 16 residues. CDR3 sequence: CASSPQGGLAKNIQYF. The CDR3 DNA sequence: TGTGCCAGCAGCCCCCAGGGCGGGCTAGCCAAAAACATTCAGTACTTC.